This section outlines one T cell receptor beta chain sequence together with its context. This clonotype was counted at least ten times. The target of this receptor is not known. The sample holds no much larger clone one base away, and base qualities are not on file. This specimen comes from a study of regulatory T cells in long-lasting Graves disease (dated by TCRdb to the early 2020s). Study-wide context: To count as having persistent Graves' disease, a patient had to have received antithyroid drug treatment for over 5 years with TSH receptor autoantibodies remaining persistently positive. Persistent Graves' disease patients were compared with newly diagnosed Graves' disease patients by peripheral blood TCR sequencing and RNA sequencing. The study was registered as a clinical trial and conducted in China. TCR sequencing covered about 13 persistent and around 20 newly diagnosed Graves' disease patients, about 35 samples in total. On average, persistent Graves' disease patients in the clinical cohort had been on antithyroid drugs for approximately ten years.

Sample time point, as interpreted from the label and publication: persistent/refractory GD, antithyroid drugs over 5 years with positive TRAb. For both TCR sequencing and RNA sequencing, RNA was extracted from PBMCs in TRIzol. Graves' disease was diagnosed according to American Thyroid Association guidelines. Patients were recruited from an endocrinology department in Xi'an, China. Each patient gave around 9.2 milliliters of peripheral blood, collected in an EDTA anticoagulant tube. Ficoll Paque Plus density gradient separation was used to isolate PBMCs, and no additional T cell sorting was done. An Agilent 2100 Bioanalyzer and agarose gel were used to assess RNA quality, and a NanoDrop 2000 was used to measure RNA concentration. Results and caveats for the whole study, not just this receptor: The authors acknowledged the small sample size as a limitation that may reduce accuracy. A larger number of public clonotypes was shared among persistent patients (under 3,000) than among newly diagnosed patients (around 870). Lower TCR Shannon entropy and fewer highly expanded clones were observed in persistent Graves' disease patients than in newly diagnosed patients, which suggested clonal expansion. Sequencing and analysis were restricted to the TCR beta chain. Only peripheral blood was studied, because thyroid tissue, the primary lesion, was inaccessible.

Library method: multiplex PCR. The run used an Illumina HiSeq 4000. TCR beta libraries were built with iRepertoire HTBI primers and Arm-PCR amplification of CDR3 regions. Gel purification was performed on PCR products prior to sequencing. On the study's bioinformatics: Gene usage analysis of CDR3 amino acid clonotypes used the 62 TRBV and more than 13 TRBJ segments found across samples. COPE and FqMerger were used to merge filtered high-quality paired reads into contigs. Contigs were aligned with BLAST to IMGT TRBV, TRBD and TRBJ reference genes, and CDR3 was defined per IMGT. Any clonotype with a frequency above 0.1% was classified as a highly expanded clone. Shannon entropy was used to measure repertoire diversity, and the Gini coefficient was used to measure V-J evenness. A clonotype found in more than one individual was treated as public. TCRdb trimmed the raw reads at Q25, called clones with MiXCR and kept productive beta chains. Identical CDR3 protein sequences are pooled into one entry, listed with their most common genes and DNA. The V and J calls come from TCRdb's annotation, not from the publication. A total of hundreds of thousands of distinct CDR3 sequences appear in this sample, about 20% of them only once. The ten top clones hold less than 35% of the sample.

The starting material was peripheral blood mononuclear cells (PBMCs), obtained when the disease was refractory, from a patient treated with antithyroid drugs. This receptor was identified in a female donor with Graves disease.

In nucleotide form, the sequence is TGCGCCAGCAGTGTAACAGACCAAGAGACCCAGTACTTC. This yields the protein CASSVTDQETQYF. Rearrangement joined TRBV10-2 to TRBJ2-5, with no confident D gene call. Deletion took 4 bases off V and 0 bases off J, with a span of 6 bases between the germline ends. CDR1 and CDR2 are drawn from the germline V gene: WSHSY, SAAADI. The CDR3 starts with the cysteine, ends with the phenylalanine, and has 13 residues. Only the CDR3 portion is preserved as DNA: 39 bases, with reading frame beginning at the first base.